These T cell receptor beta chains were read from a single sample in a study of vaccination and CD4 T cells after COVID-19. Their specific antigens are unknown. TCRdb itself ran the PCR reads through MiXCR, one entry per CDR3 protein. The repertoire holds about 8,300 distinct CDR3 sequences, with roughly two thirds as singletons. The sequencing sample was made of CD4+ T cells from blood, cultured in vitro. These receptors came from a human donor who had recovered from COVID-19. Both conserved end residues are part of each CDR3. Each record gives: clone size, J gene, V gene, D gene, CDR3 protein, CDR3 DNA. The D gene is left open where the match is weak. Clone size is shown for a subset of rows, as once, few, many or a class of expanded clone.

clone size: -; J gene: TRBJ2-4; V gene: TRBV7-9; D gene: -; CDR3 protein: CASSLATTQVGIQYF; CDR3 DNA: TGTGCCAGCAGCTTAGCGACGACACAAGTGGGCATTCAGTACTTC
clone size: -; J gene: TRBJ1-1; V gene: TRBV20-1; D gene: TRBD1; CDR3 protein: CSAPGTGAPNTEAFF; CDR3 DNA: TGCAGTGCTCCAGGGACAGGGGCACCTAACACTGAAGCTTTCTTT
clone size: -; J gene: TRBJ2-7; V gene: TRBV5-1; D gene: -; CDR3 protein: CASSLGGASYEQYF; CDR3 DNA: TGCGCCAGCAGCTTAGGCGGGGCCTCCTACGAGCAGTACTTC
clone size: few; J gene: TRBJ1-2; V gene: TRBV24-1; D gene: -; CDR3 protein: CATSDPARGYTF; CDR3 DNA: TGTGCCACCAGTGACCCCGCTCGAGGCTACACCTTC
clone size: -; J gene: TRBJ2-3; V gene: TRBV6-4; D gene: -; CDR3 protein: CASSDTGDSTDTQYF; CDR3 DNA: TGTGCCAGCAGTGACACCGGGGACAGCACAGATACGCAGTATTTT
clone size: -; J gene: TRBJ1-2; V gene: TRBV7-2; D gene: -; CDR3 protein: CASTKPPPGAYGYTF; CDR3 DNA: TGTGCCAGCACCAAACCCCCTCCAGGGGCCTATGGCTACACCTTC
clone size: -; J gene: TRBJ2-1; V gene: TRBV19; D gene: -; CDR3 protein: CASSSRTSYNEQFF; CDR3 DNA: TGTGCCAGTAGTAGTCGGACTTCCTACAATGAGCAGTTCTTC
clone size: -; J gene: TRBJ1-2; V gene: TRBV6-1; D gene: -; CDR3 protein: CASSDRVAGYTF; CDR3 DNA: TGTGCCAGCAGTGACAGGGTCGCCGGCTACACCTTC
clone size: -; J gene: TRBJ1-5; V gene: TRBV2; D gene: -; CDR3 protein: CASRDQNGNQPQHF; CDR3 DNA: TGTGCCAGCAGGGACCAGAATGGCAATCAGCCCCAGCATTTT
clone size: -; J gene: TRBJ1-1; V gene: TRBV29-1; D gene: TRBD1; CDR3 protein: CSVSGGVTGAFF; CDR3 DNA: TGCAGCGTTTCAGGGGGCGTAACTGGAGCTTTCTTT
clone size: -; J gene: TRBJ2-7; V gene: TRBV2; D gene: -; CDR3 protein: CASLDGPPLYEQYF; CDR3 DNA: TGTGCCAGCTTGGACGGCCCCCCCCTCTACGAGCAGTACTTC
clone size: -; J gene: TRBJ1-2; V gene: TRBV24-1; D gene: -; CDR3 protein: CATSGSGLYGYTF; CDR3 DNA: TGTGCCACCAGTGGCTCTGGTTTATATGGCTACACCTTC
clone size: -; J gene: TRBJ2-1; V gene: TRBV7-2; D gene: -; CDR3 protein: CASSLWGGNEQFF; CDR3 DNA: TGTGCCAGCAGCTTGTGGGGAGGAAATGAGCAGTTCTTC
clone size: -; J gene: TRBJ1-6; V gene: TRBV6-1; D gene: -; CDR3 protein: CASSAIDRNSPLHF; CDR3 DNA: TGTGCCAGCAGTGCAATCGACAGAAATTCACCCCTCCACTTT
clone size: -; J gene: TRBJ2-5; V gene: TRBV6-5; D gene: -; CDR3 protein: CASSYSSGVRKETQYF; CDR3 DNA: TGTGCCAGCAGTTACTCGTCGGGGGTACGAAAAGAGACCCAGTACTTC
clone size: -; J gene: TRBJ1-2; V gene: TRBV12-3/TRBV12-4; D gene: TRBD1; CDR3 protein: CASRSTGNYGYTF; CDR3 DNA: TGTGCCAGCAGATCGACAGGGAACTATGGCTACACCTTC
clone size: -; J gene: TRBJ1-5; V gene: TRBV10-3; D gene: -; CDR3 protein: CASSGGLGPAFQPQHF; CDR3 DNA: TGTGCCAGCAGTGGAGGGCTGGGGCCGGCCTTTCAGCCCCAGCATTTT
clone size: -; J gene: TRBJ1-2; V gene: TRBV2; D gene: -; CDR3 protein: CAEQKGRDGYTF; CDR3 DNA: TGTGCCGAACAGAAGGGGCGGGATGGCTACACCTTC
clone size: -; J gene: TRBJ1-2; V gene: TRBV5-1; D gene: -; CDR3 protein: CASSLVGDGYGYTF; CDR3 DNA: TGCGCCAGCAGCTTGGTAGGGGACGGCTATGGCTACACCTTC